Below, 20 T cell receptor beta chains from the same sample are listed, as sequenced in a study of graft-versus-host responses after intestinal transplantation. Their antigens remain unidentified. Here immunoSEQ multiplex PCR was the method, and the copy in TCRdb shows in-frame clones only, minus some. The sample holds under 150,000 clones; 85% to 95% are singletons and the top ten take roughly 0.12%. Sequencing was performed on unstimulated CD4+ T cells sorted from spleen or lymph node cells, taken before intestinal transplant. These receptors came from a human donor who received an intestinal transplant.

The gene calls are TRBV6-5 and TRBJ1-4; TRBD1 matches at 8 bases. The length of the CDR3 is 15 residues. Germline V gives CDR1 MNHEY, CDR2 SVGAGI. Unmatched junction bases numbered 10, after V lost 5 bases and J lost 8 bases. DNA for the CDR3: TGTGCCAGCAGTCTCGAGAGGACAGGGACAGAAAAACTGTTTTTT. It specifies CASSLERTGTEKLFF.

V gene TRBV6-5 combines with J gene TRBJ2-1; TRBD2 matches 7 bases. Germline lookup yields CDR1 MNHEY and CDR2 SVGAGI. The CDR3 spans 13 residues. Trimming cost V 6 bases and J 12 bases; bases outside gene matches: 11. The CDR3 DNA sequence: TGTGCCAGCAGAGGCGCCAGACTAGCCCCGCAGTTCTTC. It translates to CASRGARLAPQFF.

The chain links TRBV2 to TRBJ2-3; a weak D match, TRBD1 (6 bases). Deletions cut 8 bases from V and 1 base from J, with 16 bases between. Germline values: CDR1 SNHLY, CDR2 FYNNEI. This CDR3 spans 15 amino acids. The CDR3 sequence is CASDVRGTGTDTQYF. The CDR3 nucleotides read TGTGCCAGCGACGTAAGGGGGACGGGCACAGATACGCAGTATTTT.

In its sample, this clone was seen once. The chain combines TRBV2 with TRBJ2-2; TRBD2 is a possible D gene (5 bases). Germline CDR1 reads SNHLY; CDR2 reads FYNNEI. Trimming pared 2 bases from V and 9 bases from J, leaving 7 bases between. This CDR3 has 12 residues. CDR3 coding DNA: TGTGCCAGCAGTGAAAGCGGATGGGAGCTGTTTTTT. Translated: CASSESGWELFF. Looking up the rest from reference TRBV2 and TRBJ2-2 gives the full variable domain: EPEVTQTPSHQVTQMGQEVILRCVPISNHLYFYWYRQILGQKVEFLVSFYNNEISEKSEIFDDQFSVERPDGSNFTLKIRSTKLEDSAMYFCASSESGWELFFGEGSRLTVL.

V gene TRBV5-1 combines with J gene TRBJ2-7; 11 bases are a match to TRBD2. The CDR3 length is 17 residues. CDR1 is SGHRS and CDR2 is YFSETQ in the germline V gene. Trimming cost V 0 bases and J 4 bases; bases outside gene matches: 9. In DNA, the CDR3 is TGCGCCAGCAGCTTGGGGGGTAGCGGGAGGGCCGCGTACGAGCAGTACTTC. Encoded protein: CASSLGGSGRAAYEQYF.

The chain uses TRBV11-1 and TRBJ2-7, with D possibly matching TRBD2 (6 bases). The V end lost 1 base, the J end lost 3 bases, and 13 bases lay between the germline ends. CDR3 length: 15 amino acids. Germline loops: CDR1 SGHAT, CDR2 FQDESV (reference sequence). CDR3 sequence reads: CASSLGLLDYYEQYF. The CDR3 region has the DNA TGTGCCAGCAGCTTAGGTCTTTTGGACTACTACGAGCAGTACTTC.

V usage is TRBV30 and J usage is TRBJ2-7; no firm D call. This CDR3 region has 12 residues. V lost 2 bases and J lost 1, with 6 bases in between. Germline V lookup: CDR1 GTSNPN, CDR2 SVGIG (reference sequence). The CDR3 coding sequence is TGTGCCTGGAGTCGAGGATCCTACGAGCAGTACTTC. Protein: CAWSRGSYEQYF.

This chain links TRBV5-8 with TRBJ2-7; D may be TRBD1 (6 bases). Germline CDR1 SGHTS, CDR2 YDEGEE. This CDR3 has 15 amino acids. V lost 0 bases to trimming and J lost 2 bases, with 12 bases between them. The CDR3 region has the DNA TGTGCCAGCAGCTTGGCTTGGCAGGGGACCTACGAGCAGTACTTC. Amino acid sequence: CASSLAWQGTYEQYF.

V usage is TRBV7-2 and J usage is TRBJ1-5, with a possible D match to TRBD1 (5 bases). Deletions cut 4 bases from V and 2 bases from J, with 18 bases between. The CDR3 is 17 amino acids. Germline CDR1 is SGHTA and CDR2 is FQGNSA. In DNA, the CDR3 is TGTGCCAGCAGCTCTAGGGCGGGGCGAATTGGCAATCAGCCCCAGCATTTT. Its translation is CASSSRAGRIGNQPQHF.

This chain links TRBV5-1 with TRBJ2-3; 7 nucleotides match TRBD1. The CDR3 is made up of 16 amino acids. The germline gives CDR1 SGHRS, CDR2 YFSETQ. V lost 4 bases, J lost 0 bases, and 8 bases stayed unmatched. DNA for the CDR3: TGCGCCAGCAGCGTTCCCGTGACAGGGAGCACAGATACGCAGTATTTT. Translated: CASSVPVTGSTDTQYF.

The chain links TRBV5-4 to TRBJ2-1, with unresolved D. Per the germline V gene, CDR1 is SGHNT and CDR2 is YYREEE (reference sequence). V was shortened by 3 bases and J by 3 bases, with 13 bases between the two germline ends. The length of the CDR3 is 15 residues. CDR3 residues: CASSSGRLIYNEQFF. In DNA, the CDR3 is TGTGCCAGCAGCTCTGGACGACTTATCTACAATGAGCAGTTCTTC. Full variable domain (outside the CDR3, taken from reference TRBV5-4 and TRBJ2-1): ETGVTQSPTHLIKTRGQQVTLRCSSQSGHNTVSWYQQALGQGPQFIFQYYREEENGRGNFPPRFSGLQFPNYSSELNVNALELDDSALYLCASSSGRLIYNEQFFGPGTRLTVL.

Only one count was recorded for this clone. V usage is TRBV15 and J usage is TRBJ2-5, with 11 bases that match TRBD1. Germline V CDR1 and CDR2: LNHNV, YYDKDF (reference sequence). CDR3 length equals 16 residues. V lost 1 base, J lost 5 bases, and 6 bases stayed unmatched. CDR3 sequence reads: CATSRGLGQGAETQYF. For the CDR3, the DNA is TGTGCCACCAGCAGAGGCCTCGGACAGGGGGCTGAGACCCAGTACTTC.

This clone was picked up a small number of times. The chain joins TRBV5-8 to TRBJ1-1; tentative D call: TRBD1 (6 bases). Germline V lookup: CDR1 SGHTS, CDR2 YDEGEE. Trimming shortened V by 2 bases and J by 10 bases, and 24 bases separated the two germline ends. This CDR3 comprises 16 residues. CDR3 sequence: CASSFGGKGGVRAAFF. The CDR3 DNA follows: TGTGCCAGCAGCTTTGGAGGGAAAGGGGGAGTTAGGGCAGCTTTCTTT.

This CDR3 is CASSVGGGQNNEQFF. The CDR3 coding sequence is TGTGCCAGCAGCGTAGGAGGGGGACAGAACAATGAGCAGTTCTTC. The V gene is TRBV9, the J gene TRBJ2-1, with TRBD1 matching over 7 bases. This CDR3 is built from 15 residues. The V and J ends lost 0 bases and 5 bases, in that order; junction bases with no gene match: 5. Germline V gene sequence: CDR1 SGDLS, CDR2 YYNGEE.

This chain links TRBV7-6 with TRBJ2-7; a weak D match, TRBD2 (5 bases). Germline V gives CDR1 SGHVS, CDR2 FNYEAQ. V was clipped by 6 bases and J by 0 bases, with 12 bases between them. The CDR3 sequence is 14 residues long. The CDR3: CASSSSGASYEQYF. CDR3 nucleotides: TGTGCCAGCAGTTCCAGCGGCGCCTCCTACGAGCAGTACTTC. Complete variable domain (other parts from reference TRBV7-6 and TRBJ2-7): GAGVSQSPRYKVTKRGQDVALRCDPISGHVSLYWYRQALGQGPEFLTYFNYEAQQDKSGLPNDRFSAERPEGSISTLTIQRTEQRDSAMYRCASSSSGASYEQYFGPGTRLTVT.

This chain joins TRBV5-1 and TRBJ2-7, with D possibly TRBD2 on 5 matching bases. V lost 0 bases and J 3 bases, leaving 10 bases between the germline ends. The CDR3 sequence is 14 residues long. Germline V CDR1 and CDR2: SGHRS, YFSETQ. The CDR3: CASSLERQNYEQYF. CDR3 in DNA: TGCGCCAGCAGCTTGGAGCGGCAGAACTACGAGCAGTACTTC. Filled out from reference TRBV5-1 and TRBJ2-7, the complete variable domain reads KAGVTQTPRYLIKTRGQQVTLSCSPISGHRSVSWYQQTPGQGLQFLFEYFSETQRNKGNFPGRFSGRQFSNSRSEMNVSTLELGDSALYLCASSLERQNYEQYFGPGTRLTVT.

The J gene is TRBJ2-5, the V gene TRBV6-4; TRBD1 might be the D (8 bases). From germline, CDR1 is MRHNA and CDR2 SNTAGT. The CDR3 has 14 residues. V was pared by 6 bases and J by 3 bases, with 14 bases between. The CDR3 here is CASRDRAGEETQYF. Here the CDR3 DNA reads TGTGCCAGCAGGGACAGGGCGGGGGAAGAGACCCAGTACTTC.

CDR3 residues: CASSPTGYEQYF. For the CDR3, the DNA is TGTGCCAGCAGCCCGACAGGGTACGAGCAGTACTTC. The chain joins TRBV5-6 to TRBJ2-7; 7 bases match TRBD1. Trimming took 4 bases from V and 4 from J; bases not matched to a gene: 2. In germline, CDR1 is SGHDT, CDR2 YYEEEE. The CDR3 has 12 amino acids.

This chain uses TRBV5-1 with TRBJ2-7; TRBD2 aligns across 11 bases. The CDR3 totals 16 residues. CDR1 and CDR2 (germline): SGHRS, YFSETQ. Trimming cost V 4 bases and J 6 bases; bases outside gene matches: 12. The CDR3 loop is CASSLHTSGSPTEQYF. The DNA of the CDR3 is TGCGCCAGCAGCCTCCACACTAGCGGGAGTCCCACCGAGCAGTACTTC. The full variable domain, its missing parts supplied by reference TRBV5-1 and TRBJ2-7, is KAGVTQTPRYLIKTRGQQVTLSCSPISGHRSVSWYQQTPGQGLQFLFEYFSETQRNKGNFPGRFSGRQFSNSRSEMNVSTLELGDSALYLCASSLHTSGSPTEQYFGPGTRLTVT.

The chain employs TRBV25-1 and TRBJ2-1, with D perhaps being TRBD1 or TRBD2 (5 bases each). The V end lost 6 bases, the J end lost 2 bases, and 17 bases lay between the germline ends. The length of the CDR3 is 16 residues. Germline assignment: CDR1 MGHDK and CDR2 SYGVNS. CDR3 bases: TGTGCCAGCAGCCCCTTCGAGGGGAAGACCTACAATGAGCAGTTCTTC. The encoded protein is CASSPFEGKTYNEQFF.